The 10 T cell receptor beta chains below were found in one sample sequenced in a study of OX40 agonist ivuxolimab in advanced cancers. This table comes from immunoSEQ multiplex PCR, and its TCRdb copy is limited to in-frame clones, with some not included. The table lists over 45,000 clones, over 90% of them singletons. The sample was CD4+ or CD8+ T cells sorted from blood, taken in a trial of the OX40 agonist ivuxolimab. The source is an adult with an advanced solid tumor such as melanoma, head and neck, liver or kidney cancer.

J is TRBJ2-1 and V is TRBV28; D call uncertain. Germline values: CDR1 MDHEN, CDR2 SYDVKM. The length of the CDR3 is 16 residues. V was pared by 8 bases and J by 0 bases, with 17 bases between. This chain's CDR3 is CASLKVLRLSYNEQFF. CDR3 bases: TGTGCCAGCCTCAAAGTCCTAAGGCTCTCCTACAATGAGCAGTTCTTC.

This chain joins TRBV7-6 and TRBJ2-5; 9 nucleotides match TRBD1. Germline-derived CDR1 and CDR2 are SGHVS and FNYEAQ. The CDR3 contains 18 residues. V was pared by 5 bases and J by 5 bases, with 18 bases of the junction left unmatched. CDR3 residues: CASSPSGQGGSRVETQYF. DNA of the CDR3: TGTGCCAGCAGCCCCTCGGGACAGGGAGGGAGCAGGGTGGAGACCCAGTACTTC.

The J gene is TRBJ1-5, the V gene TRBV19; 8 bases line up with TRBD1. Germline V gene data show CDR1 as LNHDA and CDR2 as SQIVND (reference sequence). The CDR3 is made up of 15 amino acids. Trimming cost V 7 bases and J 4 bases; bases outside gene matches: 9. The CDR3 DNA sequence: TGTGCCAGTACCCAACACAGGGGGGGAAATCAGCCCCAGCATTTT. It yields the protein CASTQHRGGNQPQHF.

In this sample, this clone turned up once. The chain has TRBV6-6 and TRBJ2-1; D perhaps matches TRBD2 (5 bases). The germline CDR1 and CDR2 sequences are MNHNY and SVGAGI (reference sequence). The CDR3 runs to 13 residues. V was shortened by 1 base and J by 8 bases, with 9 bases between the two germline ends. The CDR3 DNA reads TGTGCCAGCAGTTACTGGACCGGGGATGAGCAGTTCTTC. Protein sequence: CASSYWTGDEQFF.

The chain uses TRBV27 and TRBJ2-7; D unresolved. The CDR3 extends over 12 amino acids. Germline assignment: CDR1 MNHEY and CDR2 SMNVEV (reference sequence). The germline V and J ends were trimmed by 6 bases and 3 bases, with 9 bases remaining between them. The CDR3 region is CASRKGGYEQYF. As DNA, the CDR3 is TGTGCCAGCAGAAAAGGTGGCTACGAGCAGTACTTC.

The chain is built from TRBV7-9 and TRBJ1-1, with D possibly matching TRBD1 (5 bases). V was trimmed by 3 bases and J by 7 bases, leaving 9 bases between them. CDR1 and CDR2 (germline): SEHNR, FQNEAQ (reference sequence). The CDR3 is 12 residues long. The CDR3 here is CASSLIRGEAFF. CDR3 coding DNA: TGTGCCAGCAGCTTGATTAGGGGTGAAGCTTTCTTT. Full variable domain (outside the CDR3, taken from reference TRBV7-9 and TRBJ1-1): DTGVSQNPRHKITKRGQNVTFRCDPISEHNRLYWYRQTLGQGPEFLTYFQNEAQLEKSRLLSDRFSAERPKGSFSTLEIQRTEQGDSAMYLCASSLIRGEAFFGQGTRLTVV.

V is TRBV27 and J is TRBJ2-1; 8 positions agree with TRBD2. V lost 7 bases to trimming and J lost 0 bases; unmatched junction nucleotides: 5. Germline V lookup: CDR1 MNHEY, CDR2 SMNVEV (reference sequence). The length of the CDR3 is 15 residues. CDR3 sequence: CASNAGGPSYNEQFF. The CDR3, as DNA: TGTGCCAGCAATGCGGGAGGACCCTCCTACAATGAGCAGTTCTTC.

CDR3 region: CASSTGLAPQETQYF. The CDR3 region has the DNA TGTGCCAGCTCGACGGGACTAGCGCCCCAAGAGACCCAGTACTTC. The V gene is TRBV18, the J gene TRBJ2-5, with 10 bases fitting TRBD2. The germline gives CDR1 KGHSH, CDR2 LQKENI. The J segment lost 1 base and the V segment lost 6 bases, leaving 5 bases of the junction unmatched. There are 15 residues in the CDR3.

The chain couples TRBV19 to TRBJ1-1; the D gene is possibly TRBD1 (5 bases). The CDR3 has 15 residues. Germline-derived CDR1 and CDR2 are LNHDA and SQIVND (reference sequence). With 4 bases removed from V and 0 bases from J, the gap between germline ends came to 12 bases. CDR3 nucleotide sequence: TGTGCCAGTAGTACCTCTTGGGGACTGAACACTGAAGCTTTCTTT. Its protein product is CASSTSWGLNTEAFF.

The J gene is TRBJ1-2, the V gene TRBV9; D is possibly TRBD1 (5 bases). Germline CDR1 is SGDLS and CDR2 is YYNGEE. V shed 4 bases and J shed 3 bases, with 16 bases lying between them. CDR3 length: 15 amino acids. Here the CDR3 reads CASSLDNGWDYGYTF. DNA of the CDR3: TGTGCCAGCAGCCTGGACAACGGGTGGGACTATGGCTACACCTTC. Drawing the rest from reference TRBV9 and TRBJ1-2, the complete variable domain is DSGVTQTPKHLITATGQRVTLRCSPRSGDLSVYWYQQSLDQGLQFLIQYYNGEERAKGNILERFSAQQFPDLHSELNLSSLELGDSALYFCASSLDNGWDYGYTFGSGTRLTVV.